The 31 T cell receptor beta chains below all came from one sample that was sequenced in a study of T cells in Graves' hyperthyroidism and ophthalmopathy (dated by TCRdb to about 2019). The method behind the library was multiplex PCR. Sequencing instrument: Illumina HiSeq 2000. Amplification of TCR beta CDR3 regions was carried out from RNA transcripts. The TCR CDR3 was subjected to a first round of RT-PCR using the HTBI primer set and the Qiagen OneStep RT-PCR kit. TCRdb reworked the public reads: Q25 trimming with fastp, MiXCR clone assembly, productive beta chains retained. Each record represents a unique CDR3 protein, reported with the most common genes and DNA among its rows. Within this sample are some 740,000 distinct CDR3 sequences, with 14% of them counted one time only. The ten top clones hold about 9.4% of the sample. The sample taken for sequencing was blood. Receptor source: a woman between 18 and 29 years old with Graves' hyperthyroidism.

This sequence joins TRBV10-3 and TRBJ1-5; D not resolved. V lost 3 bases to trimming and J lost 0 bases, with 6 bases between them. The germline CDR1 and CDR2 sequences are ENHRY and SYGVKD. The CDR3 loop spans 14 amino acids. CDR3 residues: CAISERLSNQPQHF. The CDR3 nucleotides read TGTGCCATCAGTGAAAGGCTTAGCAATCAGCCCCAGCATTTT.

This clonotype was seen at least ten times. The chain is built from TRBV2 and TRBJ2-7; D is perhaps TRBD1 (6 bases). V was cut by 9 bases and J by 0 bases, with 12 bases left in between. CDR3 length: 13 amino acids. Germline V gene sequence: CDR1 SNHLY, CDR2 FYNNEI. The CDR3 nucleotides are TGTGCCAGTCTCCGGGACACCTCCTACGAGCAGTACTTC. Its protein is CASLRDTSYEQYF.

This clonotype was detected only a few times. The chain employs TRBV9 and TRBJ2-7; TRBD1 is a possible D gene (6 bases). CDR3 length equals 15 residues. Germline V lookup: CDR1 SGDLS, CDR2 YYNGEE. V was shortened by 4 bases and J by 2 bases, with 16 bases between the two germline ends. This CDR3 is CASSPRGTNTYEQYF. In DNA, the CDR3 is TGTGCCAGCAGCCCTCGTGGGACAAACACCTACGAGCAGTACTTC.

This clonotype has more than one count but fewer than ten. The V and J genes are TRBV12-3 or TRBV12-4 and TRBJ2-2; D gene uncertain. Trimming stripped 2 bases from V and 7 bases from J, with 8 bases between. The CDR3 runs to 13 residues. The CDR3 spells CASSLMGIGELFF. CDR3 bases: TGTGCCAGCAGTTTAATGGGGATCGGGGAGCTGTTTTTT.

There are many counts of this clonotype. The genes are TRBV6-1 and TRBJ1-1; D uncertain. Germline V lookup: CDR1 MNHNS, CDR2 SASEGT. The CDR3 is 13 amino acids. Deletions cut 10 bases from V and 1 base from J, with 13 bases between. The CDR3 region has the DNA TGTGCCATCGCCTTCTCCGGGAACACTGAAGCTTTCTTT. Residues: CAIAFSGNTEAFF.

The table lists this clonotype with a few counts. The chain employs TRBV7-2 and TRBJ2-7; no clear D gene. Germline lookup yields CDR1 SGHTA and CDR2 FQGNSA. Trimming pared 5 bases from V and 7 bases from J, leaving 15 bases between. There are 13 residues in the CDR3. The CDR3 DNA follows: TGTGCCAGCAGCCCCGAGGTTCTGAGGGAGCAGTACTTC. Translated: CASSPEVLREQYF.

This clonotype has just a few counts. This sequence joins TRBV30 and TRBJ1-2, with D unclear. This CDR3 is built from 11 residues. CDR1 GTSNPN and CDR2 SVGIG come from the germline V gene (reference sequence). The V end lost 6 bases, the J end lost 8 bases, and 13 bases lay between the germline ends. CDR3 sequence: CACQAGRGYTF. The CDR3 DNA reads TGTGCCTGCCAGGCCGGTCGGGGCTACACCTTC.

In this sample, this clonotype turned up a few times. The chain employs TRBV29-1 and TRBJ2-5; D possibly corresponds to TRBD2 (5 bases). This CDR3 has 11 amino acids. Trimming shortened V by 0 bases and J by 10 bases, and 9 bases separated the two germline ends. Germline V gene lookup returns CDR1 SQVTM and CDR2 ANQGSEA. The DNA for the CDR3 is TGCAGCGTTGAAGACACGGGGATCCAGTACTTC. This gives the protein CSVEDTGIQYF. Based on the CDR3 plus reference TRBV29-1 and TRBJ2-5, the full variable domain is SAVISQKPSRDICQRGTSLTIQCQVDSQVTMMFWYRQQPGQSLTLIATANQGSEATYESGFVIDKFPISRPNLTFSTLTVSNMSPEDSSIYLCSVEDTGIQYFGPGTRLLVL.

Concerning this clonotype: This sequence may be a read error, since a much larger clone differs from it by one base. Lacking the conserved final phenylalanine or tryptophan, this CDR3 likely reflects a read error. The chain uses TRBV11-3 and TRBJ2-7; 7 nucleotides align to TRBD1. This CDR3 has 13 amino acids. J gave up 4 bases and V 4 bases, and 4 bases lay outside the gene matches. Looked up from germline, CDR1 is SGHNT and CDR2 is YENEEA. The CDR3 DNA sequence: TGTGCCAGCAGCTCGCTGGACAGGTACGAGCAGTACTTA. It specifies CASSSLDRYEQYL.

V usage is TRBV6-5 and J usage is TRBJ2-4; tentatively, D is TRBD2 (5 bases). Germline CDR1 is MNHEY and CDR2 is SVGAGI. V lost 2 bases and J lost 7, with 21 bases in between. This CDR3 is 17 amino acids long. CDR3 in amino acids: CASSYPGLNNLYNIQYF. The CDR3 bases are TGTGCCAGCAGTTACCCCGGACTGAACAACCTTTATAACATTCAGTACTTC.

This clonotype was recorded many times. The CDR3 DNA reads TGTGCCAGCAGTGAATATCTGGGAACCCAGCTCCCAGATACGCAGTATTTT. Its translation is CASSEYLGTQLPDTQYF. This sequence joins TRBV25-1 and TRBJ2-3; D is uncertain. This CDR3 has 17 amino acids. Trimming took off 0 bases at V and 4 bases at J, with 17 bases between the two ends. The germline V gene encodes CDR1 MGHDK and CDR2 SYGVNS.

There are a few counts of this clonotype. The V gene is TRBV7-9, the J gene TRBJ2-2; the match to TRBD2 covers 15 bases. The trim removed 5 bases at V and 6 bases at J, leaving 10 bases unmatched. CDR3 length equals 18 residues. Per the germline V gene, CDR1 is SEHNR and CDR2 is FQNEAQ (reference sequence). CDR3 protein: CASSPGLAGGPSAGELFF. CDR3 nucleotide sequence: TGTGCCAGCAGCCCCGGACTAGCGGGAGGGCCCTCGGCCGGGGAGCTGTTTTTT.

In this sample, this clonotype turned up a few times. V gene TRBV29-1 combines with J gene TRBJ2-1, with D maybe TRBD2 (6 bases). The CDR3 covers 16 residues. Trimming removed 6 bases from V and 0 bases from J, with 18 bases in between. Germline CDR1 is SQVTM and CDR2 is ANQGSEA. This CDR3 reads CSVNPGTWSSYNEQFF. CDR3 sequence (DNA): TGCAGCGTAAATCCCGGGACTTGGAGCTCCTACAATGAGCAGTTCTTC.

This rearrangement joins TRBV20-1 to TRBJ2-1, with a weak D call TRBD2 (6 bases). The CDR3 has 16 residues. The germline V gene encodes CDR1 DFQATT and CDR2 SNEGSKA (reference sequence). V was pared by 2 bases and J by 4 bases, with 18 bases between. CDR3 in DNA: TGCAGTGCTAGATCCCCTCCGGGACTCGGATACAATGAGCAGTTCTTC. It encodes CSARSPPGLGYNEQFF.

This clonotype appeared many times. CDR3: CASSFRYGYTF. Here the CDR3 DNA reads TGTGCCAGCAGCTTTCGGTATGGCTACACCTTC. This chain links TRBV11-2 with TRBJ1-2; D not resolved. This CDR3 is built from 11 residues. Germline loops: CDR1 SGHAT, CDR2 FQNNGV. The V end was cut by 3 bases, the J end by 5 bases, with 4 bases between.

Many counts were recorded for this clonotype. The V and J genes are TRBV11-2 and TRBJ2-5; 9 nucleotides line up with TRBD2. V trimming: 1 base; J trimming: 5 bases; junction bases outside the gene matches: 11. This CDR3 region has 17 residues. Germline V gives CDR1 SGHAT, CDR2 FQNNGV. CDR3 in amino acids: CASSLVGLAGTAETQYF. CDR3 DNA sequence: TGTGCCAGCAGCTTAGTTGGGCTAGCGGGGACGGCGGAGACCCAGTACTTC. Filled out from reference TRBV11-2 and TRBJ2-5, the complete variable domain reads EAGVAQSPRYKIIEKRQSVAFWCNPISGHATLYWYQQILGQGPKLLIQFQNNGVVDDSQLPKDRFSAERLKGVDSTLKIQPAKLEDSAVYLCASSLVGLAGTAETQYFGPGTRLLVL.

Ten or more counts support this clonotype. The chain is built from TRBV30 and TRBJ2-1, with 8 nucleotides matching TRBD2. The germline CDR1 and CDR2 sequences are GTSNPN and SVGIG (reference sequence). The CDR3 spans 15 residues. V shed 3 bases and J 2 bases; nucleotides not matched to a gene: 6. Here the CDR3 DNA reads TGTGCCTGGAGCCACGGACTAGCCCCCTACAATGAGCAGTTCTTC. As protein: CAWSHGLAPYNEQFF.

V and J are TRBV6-2 or TRBV6-3 and TRBJ2-1; D may correspond to TRBD1 or TRBD2 (7 bases each). The CDR3 length is 13 residues. Trimming pared 6 bases from V and 10 bases from J, leaving 16 bases between. Germline assignment: CDR1 MNHEY and CDR2 SVGEGT. The CDR3 nucleotides read TGTGCCAGCAGCCGCTATCAGGGGGGGGAGCAGTTCTTC. Translating gives CASSRYQGGEQFF.

This clonotype was observed at least ten times. The rearrangement uses TRBV7-2 and TRBJ1-5; D not resolved. Between the trimmed V and J ends, which lost 5 bases and 0 bases, there was a span of 17 bases. The CDR3 sequence is 17 residues long. Germline V gene lookup returns CDR1 SGHTA and CDR2 FQGNSA. The CDR3 bases are TGTGCCAGCAGCCCGGCGGACCTGGCGTATAGCAATCAGCCCCAGCATTTT. It specifies CASSPADLAYSNQPQHF. The variable domain in full, completed from reference TRBV7-2 and TRBJ1-5, reads GAGVSQSPSNKVTEKGKDVELRCDPISGHTALYWYRQSLGQGLEFLIYFQGNSAPDKSGLPSDRFSAERTGGSVSTLTIQRTQQEDSAVYLCASSPADLAYSNQPQHFGDGTRLSIL.

The chain is built from TRBV6-2 or TRBV6-3 and TRBJ1-1; D gene unclear. Trimming stripped 6 bases from V and 0 bases from J, with 8 bases between. CDR3 length equals 13 residues. Germline values: CDR1 MNHEY, CDR2 SVGEGT. The CDR3 DNA is TGTGCCAGCAGACAGACCCTGAACACTGAAGCTTTCTTT. Translating it yields CASRQTLNTEAFF.

Ten or more counts support this clonotype. The chain carries TRBV10-1 and TRBJ2-1; tentatively, D is TRBD1 or TRBD2 (5 bases each). CDR1 and CDR2 from the germline V gene are WNHNN and SYGVQD (reference sequence). V shed 1 base and J shed 5 bases, with 15 bases lying between them. There are 16 residues in the CDR3. Here the CDR3 DNA reads TGCGCCAGCAGTGAGTTTAGGGGAGCACCGAACAATGAGCAGTTCTTC. Translated, it gives CASSEFRGAPNNEQFF.

V usage is TRBV2 and J usage is TRBJ2-7, with TRBD2 matching 7 bases. The CDR3 length is 13 residues. V dropped 5 bases and J dropped 6; count of bases not matched to a gene: 7. Germline-derived CDR1 and CDR2 are SNHLY and FYNNEI. The CDR3 protein is CASSSGIFGEQYF. In nucleotides, the CDR3 is TGTGCCAGCAGTAGCGGGATTTTTGGCGAGCAGTACTTC.

This clonotype was detected ten times or more. The rearrangement links TRBV29-1 to TRBJ2-7; TRBD1 matches at 9 bases. Germline-derived CDR1 and CDR2 are SQVTM and ANQGSEA. Unmatched junction bases numbered 8, after V lost 4 bases and J lost 4 bases. The CDR3 runs 14 residues. The CDR3 sequence: CSVGGQGDPYEQYF. The DNA for the CDR3 is TGCAGCGTTGGGGGACAGGGTGATCCTTACGAGCAGTACTTC.

This clonotype was seen a handful of times. V gene TRBV29-1 combines with J gene TRBJ2-2; a weak D match, TRBD2 (6 bases). V shed 4 bases and J shed 5 bases, with 14 bases lying between them. The germline gives CDR1 SQVTM, CDR2 ANQGSEA. CDR3 length: 14 residues. As DNA, the CDR3 is TGCAGCGTTGCTGGAGGGTTGGAGACCGGGGAGCTGTTTTTT. As protein: CSVAGGLETGELFF.

The J gene is TRBJ2-7, the V gene TRBV28; D is possibly TRBD2 (5 bases). CDR1 is MDHEN and CDR2 is SYDVKM in the germline V gene. V lost 5 bases and J 2 bases, leaving 10 bases between the germline ends. The CDR3 loop spans 13 amino acids. The CDR3 region is CASSTSVPYEQYF. The CDR3 DNA sequence: TGTGCCAGCAGTACTAGTGTGCCCTACGAGCAGTACTTC. Using reference TRBV28 and TRBJ2-7 for the parts outside the CDR3, the full variable domain is DVKVTQSSRYLVKRTGEKVFLECVQDMDHENMFWYRQDPGLGLRLIYFSYDVKMKEKGDIPEGYSVSREKKERFSLILESASTNQTSMYLCASSTSVPYEQYFGPGTRLTVT.

V usage is TRBV12-3 or TRBV12-4 and J usage is TRBJ2-7, with 8 positions matching TRBD1. The CDR3 sequence is 15 residues long. With 6 bases clipped from V and 6 bases from J, the junction kept 13 bases outside the gene matches. The CDR3 DNA follows: TGTGCCAGCAGCCTTTCACCTCAGGGGGCGGGCGAGCAGTACTTC. Translation: CASSLSPQGAGEQYF.

This clonotype showed up just a few times. This chain joins TRBV5-5 and TRBJ2-7, with D possibly being TRBD1 (5 bases). Germline CDR1 and CDR2: SGHKS and YYEKEE (reference sequence). V gave up 4 bases and J gave up 6 bases, with 11 bases separating them. This CDR3 is built from 12 residues. CDR3 loop: CASSPTGPEQYF. The CDR3 DNA is TGTGCCAGCAGCCCAACAGGACCCGAGCAGTACTTC.

This clonotype was counted ten times or more. The chain couples TRBV28 to TRBJ1-2; TRBD1 matches at 9 bases. This CDR3 comprises 14 residues. Germline CDR1 and CDR2: MDHEN and SYDVKM. CDR3 amino acids: CGAAGTGNSNGYTF. CDR3 coding DNA: TGTGGGGCAGCGGGGACAGGGAATTCGAATGGCTACACCTTC.

The chain couples TRBV27 to TRBJ2-7, with 10 nucleotides matching TRBD1. The CDR3 runs to 14 residues. Germline assignment: CDR1 MNHEY and CDR2 SMNVEV (reference sequence). Trimming cost V 6 bases and J 6 bases; bases outside gene matches: 8. CDR3 region: CASRPPGQGSEQYF. The CDR3 DNA follows: TGTGCCAGCAGACCACCGGGACAGGGGAGCGAGCAGTACTTC.

This clonotype was seen many times. The rearrangement links TRBV7-9 to TRBJ2-5; 13 positions agree with TRBD2. Germline trimming cut 4 bases from V and 4 bases from J; bases unmatched to any gene: 9. Germline V gene data show CDR1 as SEHNR and CDR2 as FQNEAQ (reference sequence). The CDR3 runs to 17 residues. CDR3 amino acids: CASSYGLAGEARETQYF. In DNA, the CDR3 is TGTGCCAGCAGCTATGGACTAGCGGGAGAGGCACGAGAGACCCAGTACTTC.

This clonotype has a count of ten or more. The chain is built from TRBV6-5 and TRBJ1-1; D is unclear. Trimming stripped 2 bases from V and 1 base from J, with 11 bases between. Germline V gene lookup returns CDR1 MNHEY and CDR2 SVGAGI. This CDR3 region has 15 residues. The chain's CDR3 is CASSYQNRPNTEAFF. In nucleotides, the CDR3 is TGTGCCAGCAGTTACCAGAACAGACCGAACACTGAAGCTTTCTTT.